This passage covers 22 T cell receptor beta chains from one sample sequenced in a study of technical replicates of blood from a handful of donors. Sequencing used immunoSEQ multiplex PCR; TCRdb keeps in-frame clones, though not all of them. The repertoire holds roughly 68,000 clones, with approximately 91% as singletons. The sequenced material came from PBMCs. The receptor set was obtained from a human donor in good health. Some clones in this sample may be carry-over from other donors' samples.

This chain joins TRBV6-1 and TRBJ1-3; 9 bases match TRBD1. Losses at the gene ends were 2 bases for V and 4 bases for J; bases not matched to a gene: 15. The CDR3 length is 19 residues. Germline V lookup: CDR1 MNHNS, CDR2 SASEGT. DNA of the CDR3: TGTGCCAGCAGTGAATGGTCCAGGGAACAGGGGGCGCGAGGAAACACCATATATTTT. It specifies CASSEWSREQGARGNTIYF.

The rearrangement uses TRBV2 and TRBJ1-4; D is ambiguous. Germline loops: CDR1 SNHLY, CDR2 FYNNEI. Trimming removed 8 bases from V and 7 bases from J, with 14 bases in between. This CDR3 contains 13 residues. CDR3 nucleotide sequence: TGTGCCAGCGTTGGGGTAGCGAGTGAAAAACTGTTTTTT. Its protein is CASVGVASEKLFF. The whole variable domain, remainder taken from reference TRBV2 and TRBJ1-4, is EPEVTQTPSHQVTQMGQEVILRCVPISNHLYFYWYRQILGQKVEFLVSFYNNEISEKSEIFDDQFSVERPDGSNFTLKIRSTKLEDSAMYFCASVGVASEKLFFGSGTQLSVL.

For the CDR3, the DNA is TGCGCCAGCAGCTTGGATGGGACAGAAGCCTACTATGGCTACACCTTC. Encoded protein: CASSLDGTEAYYGYTF. The chain recombines TRBV5-1 with TRBJ1-2; 7 bases match TRBD1. V shed 0 bases, J shed 3 bases, and the junction held 8 bases outside the gene matches. The CDR3 covers 16 residues. From germline, CDR1 is SGHRS and CDR2 YFSETQ.

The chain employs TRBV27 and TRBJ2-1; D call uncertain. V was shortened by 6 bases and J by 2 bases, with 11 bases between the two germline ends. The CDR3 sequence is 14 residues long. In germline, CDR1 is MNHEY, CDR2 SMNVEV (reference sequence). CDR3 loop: CASSLSRAYNEQFF. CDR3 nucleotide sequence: TGTGCCAGCAGCCTCTCCCGGGCCTACAATGAGCAGTTCTTC.

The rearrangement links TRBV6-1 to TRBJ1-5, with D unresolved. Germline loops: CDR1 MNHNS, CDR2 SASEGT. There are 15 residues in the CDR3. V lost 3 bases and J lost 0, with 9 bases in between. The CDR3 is CASSERVYSNQPQHF. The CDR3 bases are TGTGCCAGCAGTGAGCGGGTTTATAGCAATCAGCCCCAGCATTTT.

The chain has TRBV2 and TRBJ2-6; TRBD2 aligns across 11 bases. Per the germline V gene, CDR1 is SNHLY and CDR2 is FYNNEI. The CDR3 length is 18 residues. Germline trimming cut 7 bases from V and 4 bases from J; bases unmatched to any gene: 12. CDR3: CASTQGSSGGRGANVLTF. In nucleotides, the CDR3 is TGTGCCAGCACCCAGGGGTCTAGCGGGGGGAGGGGGGCCAACGTCCTGACTTTC.

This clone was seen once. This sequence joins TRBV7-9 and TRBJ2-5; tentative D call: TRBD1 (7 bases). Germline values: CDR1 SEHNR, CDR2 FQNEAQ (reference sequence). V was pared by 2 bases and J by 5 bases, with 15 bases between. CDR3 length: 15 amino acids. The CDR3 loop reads CASSLRRGLGETQYF. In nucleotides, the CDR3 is TGTGCCAGCAGCTTAAGGAGGGGGCTAGGGGAGACCCAGTACTTC.

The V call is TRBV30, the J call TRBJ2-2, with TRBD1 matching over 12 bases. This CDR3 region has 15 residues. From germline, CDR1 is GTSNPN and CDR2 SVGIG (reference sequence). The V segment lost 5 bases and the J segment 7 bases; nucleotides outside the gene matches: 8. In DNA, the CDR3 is TGTGCCTGGGGAGGGGACAGGGGGCTGGGCGGGGAGCTGTTTTTT. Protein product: CAWGGDRGLGGELFF.

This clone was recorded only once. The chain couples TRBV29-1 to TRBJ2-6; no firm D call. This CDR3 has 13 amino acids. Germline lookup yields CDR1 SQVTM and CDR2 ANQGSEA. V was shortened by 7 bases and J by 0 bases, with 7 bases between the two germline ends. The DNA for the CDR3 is TGCAGCGCCTCCAGCTCTGGGGCCAACGTCCTGACTTTC. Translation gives CSASSSGANVLTF.

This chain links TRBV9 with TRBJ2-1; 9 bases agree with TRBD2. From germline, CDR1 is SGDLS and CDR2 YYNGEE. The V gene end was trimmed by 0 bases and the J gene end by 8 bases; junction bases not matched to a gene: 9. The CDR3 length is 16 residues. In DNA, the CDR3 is TGTGCCAGCAGCGTAGTTCCTAGCGGGGCGTGGGATGAGCAGTTCTTC. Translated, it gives CASSVVPSGAWDEQFF.

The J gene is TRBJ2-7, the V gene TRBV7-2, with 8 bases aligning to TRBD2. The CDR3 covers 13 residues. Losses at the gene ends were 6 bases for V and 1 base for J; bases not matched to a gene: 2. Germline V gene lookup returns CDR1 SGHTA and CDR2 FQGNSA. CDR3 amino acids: CASRASGSYEQYF. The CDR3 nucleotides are TGTGCCAGCAGGGCTAGCGGGTCCTACGAGCAGTACTTC.

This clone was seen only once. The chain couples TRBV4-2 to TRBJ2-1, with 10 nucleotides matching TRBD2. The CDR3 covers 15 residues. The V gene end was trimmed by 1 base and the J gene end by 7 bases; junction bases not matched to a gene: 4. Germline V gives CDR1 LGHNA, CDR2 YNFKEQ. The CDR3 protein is CASSQVSGGGNEQFF. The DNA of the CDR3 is TGTGCCAGCAGCCAAGTAAGCGGGGGGGGAAATGAGCAGTTCTTC.

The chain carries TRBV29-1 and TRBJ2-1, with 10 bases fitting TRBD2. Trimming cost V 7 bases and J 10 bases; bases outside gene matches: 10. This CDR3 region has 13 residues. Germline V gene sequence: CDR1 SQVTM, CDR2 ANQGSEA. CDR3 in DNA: TGCAGCGCCAAAAGCGGGGGGGTTTGGGAGCAGTTCTTC. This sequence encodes CSAKSGGVWEQFF.

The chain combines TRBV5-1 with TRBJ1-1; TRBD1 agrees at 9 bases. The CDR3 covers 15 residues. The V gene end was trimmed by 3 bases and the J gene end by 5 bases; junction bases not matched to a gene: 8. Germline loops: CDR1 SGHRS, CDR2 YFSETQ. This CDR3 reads CASSSGQGRYTEAFF. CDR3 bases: TGCGCCAGCAGCTCCGGACAGGGGAGATATACTGAAGCTTTCTTT.

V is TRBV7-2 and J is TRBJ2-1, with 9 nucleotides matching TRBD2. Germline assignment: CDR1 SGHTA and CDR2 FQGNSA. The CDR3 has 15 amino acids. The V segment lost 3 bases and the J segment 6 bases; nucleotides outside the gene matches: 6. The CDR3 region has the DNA TGTGCCAGCAGCTTGGGCGGGGGGGCTTTCAATGAGCAGTTCTTC. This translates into CASSLGGGAFNEQFF.

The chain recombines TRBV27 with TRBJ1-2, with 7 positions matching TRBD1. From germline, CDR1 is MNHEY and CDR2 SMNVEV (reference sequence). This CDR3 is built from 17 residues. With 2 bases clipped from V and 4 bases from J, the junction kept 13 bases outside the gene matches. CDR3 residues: CASSLGWGLTGTYGYTF. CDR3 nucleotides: TGTGCCAGCAGTTTAGGGTGGGGATTGACAGGGACCTATGGCTACACCTTC.

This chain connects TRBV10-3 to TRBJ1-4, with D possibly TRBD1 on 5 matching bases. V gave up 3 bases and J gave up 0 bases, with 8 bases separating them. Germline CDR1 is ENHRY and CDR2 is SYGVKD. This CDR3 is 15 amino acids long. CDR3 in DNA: TGTGCCATCAGTGACCCGGGGGCAACTAATGAAAAACTGTTTTTT. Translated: CAISDPGATNEKLFF.

The CDR3 nucleotides read TGTGCCACCAGCAGACGGACTAGCGGGACCTGGTACAATGAGCAGTTCTTC. Translation gives CATSRRTSGTWYNEQFF. This chain links TRBV15 with TRBJ2-1; 12 positions match TRBD2. J was trimmed by 4 bases and V by 2 bases; bases with no gene match: 6. The CDR3 totals 17 residues. Looked up from germline, CDR1 is LNHNV and CDR2 is YYDKDF (reference sequence).

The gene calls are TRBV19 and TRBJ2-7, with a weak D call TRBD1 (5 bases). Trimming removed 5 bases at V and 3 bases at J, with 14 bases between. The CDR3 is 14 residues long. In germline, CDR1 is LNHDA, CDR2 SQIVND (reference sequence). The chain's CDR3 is CASSSRVLGYEQYF. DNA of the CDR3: TGTGCCAGTAGTTCCAGGGTCCTGGGCTACGAGCAGTACTTC.

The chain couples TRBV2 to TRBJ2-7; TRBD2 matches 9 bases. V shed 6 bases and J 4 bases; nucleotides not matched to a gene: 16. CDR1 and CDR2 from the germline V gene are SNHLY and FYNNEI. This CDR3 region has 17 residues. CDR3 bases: TGTGCCAGCAGCCAAAGGGTGAGGCGGGAGGGCCTTTACGAGCAGTACTTC. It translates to CASSQRVRREGLYEQYF.

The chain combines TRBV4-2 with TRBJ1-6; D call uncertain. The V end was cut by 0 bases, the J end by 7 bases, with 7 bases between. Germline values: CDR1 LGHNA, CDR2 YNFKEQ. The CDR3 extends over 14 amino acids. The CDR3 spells CASSQDGENSPLHF. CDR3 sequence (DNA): TGTGCCAGCAGCCAAGACGGGGAAAATTCACCCCTCCACTTT.

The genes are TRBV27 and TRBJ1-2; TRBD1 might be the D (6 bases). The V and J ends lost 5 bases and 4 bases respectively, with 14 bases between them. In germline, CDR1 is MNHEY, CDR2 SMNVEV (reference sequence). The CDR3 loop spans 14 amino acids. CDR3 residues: CASSRGARGYGYTF. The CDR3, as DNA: TGTGCCAGCAGTCGAGGGGCCAGGGGCTATGGCTACACCTTC.